This passage covers 5 T cell receptor beta chains from one sample sequenced in a study of radiotherapy plus CTLA-4 blockade in lung cancer. Profiling relied on immunoSEQ multiplex PCR, and the TCRdb table lists in-frame clones only, not all of them. The sample gives roughly 80,000 clones, around 78% of which show up once; approximately 3.9% is in the top ten. The specimen was peripheral blood, collected from a patient treated with radiotherapy plus ipilimumab. The receptor source for this set is a human donor with non-small cell lung cancer who had a partial response to radiotherapy plus ipilimumab. Some clones in this sample may be carry-over from other donors' samples.

This chain connects TRBV18 to TRBJ1-1; 9 bases agree with TRBD1. V lost 3 bases and J lost 12; bases outside the gene matches: 11. The V gene's germline CDR1 is KGHSH and CDR2 LQKENI. The CDR3 is made up of 14 amino acids. The CDR3, as DNA: TGTGCCAGCTCACCCAGCGTACAGGGGGCAGAGACTTTCTTT. This codes for CASSPSVQGAETFF.

This clone was picked up one time. The rearrangement uses TRBV19 and TRBJ1-1; 8 nucleotides match TRBD1. Germline trimming cut 4 bases from V and 7 bases from J; bases unmatched to any gene: 8. Germline-derived CDR1 and CDR2 are LNHDA and SQIVND (reference sequence). The CDR3 has 14 amino acids. The CDR3 loop is CASSKAEQGDEAFF. CDR3 nucleotide sequence: TGTGCCAGTAGTAAAGCGGAACAGGGGGATGAAGCTTTCTTT.

V usage is TRBV11-2 and J usage is TRBJ2-7, with D perhaps TRBD2 (6 bases). Germline V gene lookup returns CDR1 SGHAT and CDR2 FQNNGV. This CDR3 is 12 amino acids long. The ends were cut back, 5 bases at V and 5 bases at J, with 10 bases in the middle. This chain's CDR3 is CASSPGTHEQYF. CDR3 DNA sequence: TGTGCCAGCAGCCCCGGGACTCACGAGCAGTACTTC.

The J gene is TRBJ1-4, the V gene TRBV28, with a tentative D call TRBD1 (6 bases). The CDR3 covers 14 residues. CDR1 and CDR2 from the germline V gene are MDHEN and SYDVKM. Trimming left V 5 bases short and J 4 bases short, with 11 bases between. This chain's CDR3 is CASSRQDFNEKLFF. Written as DNA, the CDR3 is TGTGCCAGCAGTAGACAGGATTTTAATGAAAAACTGTTTTTT.

This rearrangement joins TRBV7-8 to TRBJ2-3, with D unclear. CDR1 is SGHVS and CDR2 is FQNEAQ in the germline V gene. This CDR3 is built from 14 residues. Trimming removed 1 base from V and 1 base from J, with 6 bases in between. CDR3 sequence: CASSLDIGTDTQYF. The CDR3, as DNA: TGTGCCAGCAGCTTAGACATTGGCACAGATACGCAGTATTTT.